These 14 T cell receptor beta chains originate from one sample sequenced in a study of T cell changes during pregnancy in multiple sclerosis. Sequencing was performed with immunoSEQ multiplex PCR; in TCRdb, only in-frame clones are kept and a portion is missing. This table has about 120,000 clones, roughly nine tenths appearing once. Specimen: peripheral blood, collected in the third trimester of pregnancy. The receptors originated from a female donor with multiple sclerosis, enrolled in a pregnancy study.

The rearrangement joins TRBV4-1 to TRBJ2-1; 13 bases are a match to TRBD2. V lost 0 bases, J lost 7 bases, and 3 bases stayed unmatched. Per germline, CDR1 MGHRA and CDR2 YSYEKL. This CDR3 spans 16 amino acids. CDR3 region: CASSQDRLAGGNEQFF. The CDR3 bases are TGCGCCAGCAGCCAAGATAGACTAGCGGGAGGTAATGAGCAGTTCTTC.

This rearrangement joins TRBV5-1 to TRBJ2-1; D is perhaps TRBD1 (6 bases). The CDR3 is made up of 13 amino acids. Germline loops: CDR1 SGHRS, CDR2 YFSETQ. Trimming pared 1 base from V and 10 bases from J, leaving 12 bases between. The CDR3 nucleotides read TGCGCCAGCAGCTTGACAGGGTGGGAGGAGCAGTTCTTC. It translates to CASSLTGWEEQFF.

The gene calls are TRBV27 and TRBJ2-1, with D possibly matching TRBD2 (5 bases). Germline loops: CDR1 MNHEY, CDR2 SMNVEV (reference sequence). The CDR3 runs to 14 residues. The V gene lost 8 bases and the J gene lost 7 bases, with 18 bases spanning the gap. CDR3 region: CASGSEPMFNEQFF. CDR3 sequence (DNA): TGTGCCAGCGGGAGCGAGCCCATGTTTAATGAGCAGTTCTTC.

This sequence joins TRBV6-5 and TRBJ1-5, with D possibly matching TRBD1 (5 bases). With 5 bases removed from V and 1 base from J, the gap between germline ends came to 12 bases. This CDR3 comprises 15 residues. Germline V gene lookup returns CDR1 MNHEY and CDR2 SVGAGI. The CDR3 DNA is TGTGCCAGCAGTCGCCTAGGGGCAAGCAATCAGCCCCAGCATTTT. Translated: CASSRLGASNQPQHF.

The rearrangement joins TRBV6-6 to TRBJ1-3; D is perhaps TRBD1 (6 bases). This CDR3 is built from 16 residues. Germline loops: CDR1 MNHNY, CDR2 SVGAGI (reference sequence). The ends were cut back, 6 bases at V and 4 bases at J, with 19 bases in the middle. CDR3 residues: CASSSGGGVLGNTIYF. CDR3 sequence (DNA): TGTGCCAGCAGCTCCGGTGGGGGCGTCCTGGGAAACACCATATATTTT.

The genes are TRBV19 and TRBJ2-1; D is undetermined. Trimming removed 0 bases at V and 1 base at J, with 13 bases between. Germline values: CDR1 LNHDA, CDR2 SQIVND (reference sequence). The length of the CDR3 is 17 residues. CDR3 nucleotides: TGTGCCAGTAGTATAGAGGGCCCTGTAGTATCCTACAATGAGCAGTTCTTC. Translation: CASSIEGPVVSYNEQFF.

The chain links TRBV6-1 to TRBJ1-4; D unclear. This CDR3 has 13 residues. Germline loops: CDR1 MNHNS, CDR2 SASEGT. V lost 10 bases and J lost 3, with 12 bases in between. The CDR3 coding sequence is TGTGCCATCCACCGAGGTTCTAATGAAAAACTGTTTTTT. Its protein is CAIHRGSNEKLFF.

V usage is TRBV4-1 and J usage is TRBJ2-3; TRBD2 matches at 11 bases. In germline, CDR1 is MGHRA, CDR2 YSYEKL. V gave up 4 bases and J gave up 3 bases; unmatched junction bases: 12. CDR3 length: 18 amino acids. CDR3 nucleotides: TGCGCCAGCAGCCCCCACTCTGAACTAGCGGGAGTAACAGATACGCAGTATTTT. It translates to CASSPHSELAGVTDTQYF.

This chain links TRBV9 with TRBJ2-2, with D unclear. Germline lookup yields CDR1 SGDLS and CDR2 YYNGEE. CDR3 length: 12 amino acids. V was shortened by 4 bases and J by 8 bases, with 9 bases between the two germline ends. The CDR3 here is CASSPRVGELFF. The CDR3 DNA is TGTGCCAGCAGCCCTCGAGTGGGGGAGCTGTTTTTT.

The chain has TRBV5-1 and TRBJ2-5, with 12 positions matching TRBD2. This CDR3 spans 18 amino acids. The germline gives CDR1 SGHRS, CDR2 YFSETQ. V was clipped by 0 bases and J by 5 bases; unmatched bases: 11. Here the CDR3 reads CASSLEVNRLAGVETQYF. The CDR3 DNA follows: TGCGCCAGCAGCTTGGAGGTTAATAGACTAGCGGGAGTCGAGACCCAGTACTTC.

This chain connects TRBV28 to TRBJ2-1; D uncertain. The ends were cut back, 4 bases at V and 11 bases at J, with 18 bases in the middle. This CDR3 contains 14 residues. CDR1 and CDR2 (germline): MDHEN, SYDVKM. The CDR3 DNA reads TGTGCCAGCAGTTCCCGCCGCGGCCCAATGAAGCAGTTCTTC. It translates to CASSSRRGPMKQFF.

The chain recombines TRBV30 with TRBJ2-5; 7 bases fit TRBD2. V lost 2 bases and J lost 4; bases outside the gene matches: 4. The CDR3 length is 13 residues. Per germline, CDR1 GTSNPN and CDR2 SVGIG (reference sequence). Here the CDR3 reads CAWSYGGRETQYF. CDR3 DNA: TGTGCCTGGAGTTACGGGGGGAGAGAGACCCAGTACTTC.

The gene calls are TRBV27 and TRBJ2-5; TRBD1 matches 9 bases. The CDR3 totals 13 residues. Trimming took 6 bases from V and 6 from J; bases not matched to a gene: 5. CDR1 is MNHEY, CDR2 SMNVEV, per germline (reference sequence). CDR3 DNA: TGTGCCAGCAGCCGACAGGGGGGACAGACCCAGTACTTC. This translates into CASSRQGGQTQYF.

The V gene is TRBV7-9, the J gene TRBJ2-6; TRBD2 might be the D (7 bases). The CDR3 contains 16 residues. CDR1 SEHNR and CDR2 FQNEAQ come from the germline V gene (reference sequence). The V gene lost 5 bases and the J gene lost 2 bases, with 13 bases spanning the gap. The CDR3 DNA reads as TGTGCCAGCAGCCGTACGCGGGGGCCTGGGGCCAACGTCCTGACTTTC. Protein: CASSRTRGPGANVLTF.